Here is one T cell receptor beta chain with its context. These data come from a study of blood T cell repertoires in COVID-19. CDR3 length: 15 residues. Trimming at V came to 2 bases and at J to 3 bases, leaving 6 bases not matched to a gene. The V gene's germline CDR1 is MDHEN and CDR2 SYDVKM. Per the original data handling: Reference gene primers were amplified, and this amplification served to estimate nucleated cell counts. Assay used: immunoSEQ multiplex PCR; TCRdb lists only in-frame clones, some missing. Clonal size and the V and J genes are those of that table, whereas D and trimming came from the DNA. The sample has 200,000 to 250,000 clones, 70% to 90% seen once.

The sample taken for sequencing was peripheral blood. The chain recombines TRBV28 with TRBJ1-2, with 7 bases lining up with TRBD1. This TCR was sampled from a young man with COVID-19, enrolled during active disease. Here the CDR3 reads CASSLAADRDYGYTF. The CDR3 DNA is TGTGCCAGCAGTTTAGCCGCTGACAGGGACTATGGCTACACCTTC.